A selection of T cell receptor beta chains follows, all from one sample in a study of blood T cell repertoires in COVID-19. Method: immunoSEQ multiplex PCR; TCRdb's copy keeps in-frame clones and lacks some. Among about 140,000 clones listed, 65% to 80% were seen once. Material for sequencing was peripheral blood. The receptors come from a woman in her sixties or seventies with acute or convalescent COVID-19. The CDR3 runs from the conserved cysteine through the conserved F or W. Each record gives: V gene, J gene, D gene, clone size, CDR3 DNA, CDR3 protein. The D gene is left open where the match is weak. The size of a clone is reported for some rows only, either as once, few or many, or as a class for expanded clones.

TRBV5-4,TRBJ1-2,NA,NA,TGTGCCAGCAGCTTGGTAGGGAGTTCTGGCTACACCTTC,CASSLVGSSGYTF
TRBV29-1,TRBJ2-7,TRBD1,NA,TGCAGCGCCGAACTCCCGGGACAGGGCCCCGGAAAGGGCTCCTACGAGCAGTACTTC,CSAELPGQGPGKGSYEQYF
TRBV12-3/TRBV12-4,TRBJ1-1,TRBD1,NA,TGTGCCAGCAGTTTAGGGACAGGGCGTGCTTTCTTT,CASSLGTGRAFF
TRBV11-3,TRBJ2-2,NA,once,TGTGCCAGCAGCCCTTCGGGCACCGGGGAGCTGTTTTTT,CASSPSGTGELFF
TRBV30,TRBJ2-2,TRBD1,NA,TGTGCCTGGAGTGTCACCCTGACAGGGGTCCCCGGGGAGCTGTTTTTT,CAWSVTLTGVPGELFF
TRBV4-2,TRBJ1-3,TRBD1,NA,TGTGCCAGCAGCCACCCCCCCGGACAGGGAAGCGCTGGAAACACCATATATTTT,CASSHPPGQGSAGNTIYF
TRBV28,TRBJ1-2,NA,NA,TGTGCCAGCAGTATTCCACCAGGAACGTCTAACTATGGCTACACCTTC,CASSIPPGTSNYGYTF
TRBV4-2,TRBJ2-1,TRBD2,NA,TGTGCCAGCAGCGCAAGACTAGCGGGATTTATGCAAGAAGTCTACAATGAGCAGTTCTTC,CASSARLAGFMQEVYNEQFF
TRBV9,TRBJ1-6,NA,NA,TGTGCCAGCAGCGTATCGGCAGGTGATAATTCACCCCTCCACTTT,CASSVSAGDNSPLHF
TRBV10-3,TRBJ2-6,NA,NA,TGTGCCATCAGTGAGTCATCAGGGCACGGGGCCAACGTCCTGACTTTC,CAISESSGHGANVLTF
TRBV5-6,TRBJ2-4,NA,NA,TGTGCCAGCAGCTCGCAGGGTGAGGCCAAAAACATTCAGTACTTC,CASSSQGEAKNIQYF
TRBV10-3,TRBJ2-7,NA,NA,TGTGCGATCGGAGACTACGAGCAGTACTTC,CAIGDYEQYF
TRBV5-1,TRBJ2-3,NA,few,TGCGCCAGCAGCTTGGACTTATACACAGATACGCAGTATTTT,CASSLDLYTDTQYF
TRBV19,TRBJ2-2,NA,NA,TGTGCCAGTAGTATCCCCACGGGGGCGAACACCGGGGAGCTGTTTTTT,CASSIPTGANTGELFF
TRBV5-1,TRBJ1-1,NA,once,TGCGCCAGCAGGGTGGGTCCGACGGGCACTGAAGCTTTCTTT,CASRVGPTGTEAFF
TRBV5-4,TRBJ1-1,NA,NA,TGTGCCAGCAGCGCGACAGACCACACTGAAGCTTTCTTT,CASSATDHTEAFF
TRBV6-5,TRBJ2-1,NA,few,TGTGCCAGCAGCCTCGCTGAAGGGGAAGGTGAGCAGTTCTTC,CASSLAEGEGEQFF
TRBV7-2,TRBJ1-1,NA,few,TGTGCCAGCAGCTTGGTAGGGGGAGCGGACACTGAAGCTTTCTTT,CASSLVGGADTEAFF
TRBV19,TRBJ2-2,NA,NA,TGTGCCAGTAGTTTTCGGAGGGCCCTAGAATTCACCGGGGAGCTGTTTTTT,CASSFRRALEFTGELFF
TRBV15,TRBJ1-5,TRBD1,NA,TGTGCCACCAGCAGACGACAGGGGAACAACAATCAGCCCCAGCATTTT,CATSRRQGNNNQPQHF
TRBV6-5,TRBJ1-3,NA,NA,TGTGCCAGCAGGATCCACAGCTCTGGAAACACCATATATTTT,CASRIHSSGNTIYF
TRBV19,TRBJ1-1,NA,NA,TGTGCCAGTGTACAGGCGAACACTGAAGCTTTCTTT,CASVQANTEAFF
TRBV18,TRBJ2-3,TRBD2,NA,TGTGCCAGCTCACCGGCACTAGCGGGAGGGCCAGATACGCAGTATTTT,CASSPALAGGPDTQYF
TRBV27,TRBJ1-6,TRBD1,NA,TGTGCCAGCAGGCTACAGGGGGTGGCACCCCTCCACTTT,CASRLQGVAPLHF
TRBV2,TRBJ1-1,NA,NA,TGTGCCAGCAGTGATGAGAGAACTGAAGCTTTCTTT,CASSDERTEAFF
TRBV5-1,TRBJ2-7,NA,many,TGCGCCAGCAGCTCACAACCTTACTACGAGCAGTACTTC,CASSSQPYYEQYF
TRBV19,TRBJ2-3,NA,few,TGTGCCACTAGACAGTCCACAGATACGCAGTATTTT,CATRQSTDTQYF
TRBV5-1,TRBJ1-5,NA,NA,TGCGCCAGCAGCTTGGGACTCGGGCAGCCCCAGCATTTT,CASSLGLGQPQHF
TRBV29-1,TRBJ1-1,TRBD1,NA,TGCAGCGTTGAAGGAGCTGGACAGGGGAGGACTGAAGCTTTCTTT,CSVEGAGQGRTEAFF
TRBV5-1,TRBJ1-1,TRBD1,few,TGCGCCAGCAGACGACAGGGCGTGAACACTGAAGCTTTCTTT,CASRRQGVNTEAFF
TRBV5-4,TRBJ1-6,NA,NA,TGTGCCAGCAGCTTCGGACAGACAATAAATTCACCCCTCCACTTT,CASSFGQTINSPLHF
TRBV28,TRBJ2-7,TRBD1,NA,TGTGCCAGCAGTCCCGGACAGGTGTACGAGCAGTACTTC,CASSPGQVYEQYF
TRBV7-2,TRBJ1-1,NA,NA,TGTGCCAGCAGCAAGCAGGCGCAGGGTTTGAACACTGAAGCTTTCTTT,CASSKQAQGLNTEAFF
TRBV27,TRBJ2-7,NA,NA,TGTGCCAGCAGTTCATCGGGGCCGAACTACGAGCAGTACTTC,CASSSSGPNYEQYF
TRBV19,TRBJ1-1,NA,few,TGTGCCAGTAGGCCGCAGACAAACACTGAAGCTTTCTTT,CASRPQTNTEAFF
TRBV28,TRBJ1-5,NA,many,TGTGCCAGCAGCGAGGGTAGTCAGCCCCAGCATTTT,CASSEGSQPQHF
TRBV2,TRBJ2-1,NA,NA,TGTGCCAGCAGTGATGGGAGACTTAATGAGCAGTTCTTC,CASSDGRLNEQFF
TRBV18,TRBJ2-5,NA,NA,TGTGCCAGCTCATCGACGGGGGAGACCCAGTACTTC,CASSSTGETQYF
TRBV7-9,TRBJ1-4,NA,few,TGTGCCAGCAGCTTGAGCAGGCTTAATGAAAAACTGTTTTTT,CASSLSRLNEKLFF
TRBV27,TRBJ1-5,NA,NA,TGTGCCAGCAGTTTACGGGGGGGGGCGGGCCAGCCCCAGCATTTT,CASSLRGGAGQPQHF
TRBV6-4,TRBJ1-1,TRBD1,NA,TGTGCCAGCAGTGAAACAGGGGGCGACACTGAAGCTTTCTTT,CASSETGGDTEAFF
TRBV5-1,TRBJ2-1,TRBD2,NA,TGCGCCAGCAGCTATGTCGGGAGGGCCTCCTACAATGAGCAGTTCTTC,CASSYVGRASYNEQFF
TRBV27,TRBJ1-1,NA,few,TGTGCCAGCAGTTTATCAAACAGCCGAAACACTGAAGCTTTCTTT,CASSLSNSRNTEAFF
TRBV5-6,TRBJ2-4,TRBD1,once,TGTGCCAGCAGCTTTGGACAGGGAGAGTACATTCAGTACTTC,CASSFGQGEYIQYF
TRBV4-2,TRBJ2-7,NA,NA,TGTGCCAGCAGCCAAGATCTCCCCTACGAGCAGTACTTC,CASSQDLPYEQYF
TRBV19,TRBJ1-1,NA,NA,TGTGCCAGTAGTATGGTGGGCGCCACTGAAGCTTTCTTT,CASSMVGATEAFF
TRBV28,TRBJ1-1,TRBD1,NA,TGTGCCAGCGCTTCCCGGACAGGGAGGAGGTACACTGAAGCTTTCTTT,CASASRTGRRYTEAFF
TRBV18,TRBJ2-2,NA,NA,TGTGCCAGCTCCCCCTTCACCATGGACACCTCGAACACCGGGGAGCTGTTTTTT,CASSPFTMDTSNTGELFF
TRBV27,TRBJ1-6,NA,NA,TGTGCCAGCAGTTTATACCAGGCTAAGGTGGGAGGCAATTCACCCCTCCACTTT,CASSLYQAKVGGNSPLHF
TRBV6-4,TRBJ1-6,NA,NA,TGTGCCAGCAGTGAGGACAGAAAGTCACCCCTCCACTTT,CASSEDRKSPLHF
TRBV24-1,TRBJ2-1,TRBD2,NA,TGTGCCACCAGTGATTTGCCTAGCGGGGGATTCTACAATGAGCAGTTCTTC,CATSDLPSGGFYNEQFF
TRBV27,TRBJ2-3,NA,NA,TGTGCCAGCAGTTCCTTAAACACAGATACGCAGTATTTT,CASSSLNTDTQYF
TRBV9,TRBJ1-1,TRBD1,NA,TGTGCCAGCAGTCCTTCCAGTTGGACAGGGAGGAGGACTGAAGCTTTCTTT,CASSPSSWTGRRTEAFF
TRBV6-5,TRBJ2-1,TRBD2,NA,TGTGCCAGCACACTAGCGGAGAGAGGGGAGCAGTTCTTC,CASTLAERGEQFF